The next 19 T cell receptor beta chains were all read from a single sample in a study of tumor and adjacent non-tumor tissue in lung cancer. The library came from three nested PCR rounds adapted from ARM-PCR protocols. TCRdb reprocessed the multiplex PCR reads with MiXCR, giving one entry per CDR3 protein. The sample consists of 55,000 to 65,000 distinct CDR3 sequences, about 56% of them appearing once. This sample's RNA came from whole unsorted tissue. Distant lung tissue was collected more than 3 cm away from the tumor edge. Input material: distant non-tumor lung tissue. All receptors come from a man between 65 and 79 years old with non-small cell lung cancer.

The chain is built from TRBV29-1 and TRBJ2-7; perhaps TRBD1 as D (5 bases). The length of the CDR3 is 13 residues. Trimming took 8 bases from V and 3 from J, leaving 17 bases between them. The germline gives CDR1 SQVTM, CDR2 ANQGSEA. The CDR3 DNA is TGCAGCATTCCCCCGAGACAGAGCTACGAGCAGTACTTC. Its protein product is CSIPPRQSYEQYF.

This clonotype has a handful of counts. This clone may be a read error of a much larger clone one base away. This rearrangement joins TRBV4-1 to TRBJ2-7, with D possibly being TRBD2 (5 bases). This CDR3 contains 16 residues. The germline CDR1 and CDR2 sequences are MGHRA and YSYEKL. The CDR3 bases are TGCGCCATCAGCCAAGTACCGGATACTAGCTCCTACGAGCAGTACTTC. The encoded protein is CAISQVPDTSSYEQYF.

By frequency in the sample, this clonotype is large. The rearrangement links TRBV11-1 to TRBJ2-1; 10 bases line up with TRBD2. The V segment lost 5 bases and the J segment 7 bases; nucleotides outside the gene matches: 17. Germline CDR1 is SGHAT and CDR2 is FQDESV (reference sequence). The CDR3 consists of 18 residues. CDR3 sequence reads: CASSTRQLASGRKNEQFF. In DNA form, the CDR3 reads TGTGCCAGCAGCACTAGGCAGTTGGCTAGCGGGAGAAAGAATGAGCAGTTCTTC.

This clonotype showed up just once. The CDR3 bases are TGCAGTGCACCGTCCGGGAGCCAAGAGACCCAGTACTTC. Translation gives CSAPSGSQETQYF. The rearrangement links TRBV20-1 to TRBJ2-5; D is possibly TRBD2 (6 bases). The CDR3 length is 13 residues. Germline CDR1 reads DFQATT; CDR2 reads SNEGSKA (reference sequence). V dropped 6 bases and J dropped 1 base, with 12 bases sitting between them.

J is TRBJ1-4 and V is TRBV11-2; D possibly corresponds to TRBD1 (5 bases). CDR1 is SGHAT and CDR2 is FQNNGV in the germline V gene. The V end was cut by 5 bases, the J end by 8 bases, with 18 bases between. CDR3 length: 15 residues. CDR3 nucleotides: TGTGCCAGCAGCCCCCAGGGAGTGGCAGGAGAAAAACTGTTTTTT. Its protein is CASSPQGVAGEKLFF.

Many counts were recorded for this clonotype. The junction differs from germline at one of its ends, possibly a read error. The CDR3 coding sequence is TGTGCCAGCAGCTTAGAGGTTCGAAGCCACGAGCAGCACTTC. Its translation is CASSLEVRSHEQHF. V gene TRBV11-2 combines with J gene TRBJ2-7, with D unresolved. Germline loops: CDR1 SGHAT, CDR2 FQNNGV. The CDR3 is 14 amino acids.

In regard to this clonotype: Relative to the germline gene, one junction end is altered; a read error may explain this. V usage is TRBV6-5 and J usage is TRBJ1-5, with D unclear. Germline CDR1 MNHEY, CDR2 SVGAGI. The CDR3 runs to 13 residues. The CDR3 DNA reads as TGTGCCAGCAGTTTACGGATGGATCAGCCCAAGCATTTT. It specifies CASSLRMDQPKHF.

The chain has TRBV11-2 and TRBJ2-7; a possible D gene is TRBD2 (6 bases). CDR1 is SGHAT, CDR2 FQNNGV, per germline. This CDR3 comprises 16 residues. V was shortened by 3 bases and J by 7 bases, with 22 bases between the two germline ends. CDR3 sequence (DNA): TGTGCCAGCAGCTTGGAAGCTAGCGTCCCATCGGGTGAGCAGTACTTC. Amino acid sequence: CASSLEASVPSGEQYF.

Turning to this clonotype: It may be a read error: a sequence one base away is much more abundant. CDR3 coding DNA: TGTGCCAGCAGTTGGTCCCTCGGGGGCGGCCCCCACACTGAAGCTTTCTTT. Its translation: CASSWSLGGGPHTEAFF. The chain has TRBV28 and TRBJ1-1, with TRBD1 as a possible D gene (6 bases). The CDR3 totals 17 residues. V lost 4 bases to trimming and J lost 3 bases, with 21 bases between them. Germline CDR1 reads MDHEN; CDR2 reads SYDVKM.

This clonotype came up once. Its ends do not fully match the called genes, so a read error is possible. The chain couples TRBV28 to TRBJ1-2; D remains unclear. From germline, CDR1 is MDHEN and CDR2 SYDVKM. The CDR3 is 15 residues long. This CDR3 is CTSSLFGGVNYGYTF. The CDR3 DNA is TGTACCAGCAGTTTATTTGGCGGCGTAAACTATGGCTACACCTTC.

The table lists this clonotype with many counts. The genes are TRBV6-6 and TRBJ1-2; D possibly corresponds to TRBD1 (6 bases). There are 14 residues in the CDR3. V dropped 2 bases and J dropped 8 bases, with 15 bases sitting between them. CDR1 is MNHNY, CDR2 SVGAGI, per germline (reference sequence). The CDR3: CASSYAQQGYGYTF. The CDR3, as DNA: TGTGCCAGCAGTTACGCGCAACAGGGTTACGGCTACACCTTC.

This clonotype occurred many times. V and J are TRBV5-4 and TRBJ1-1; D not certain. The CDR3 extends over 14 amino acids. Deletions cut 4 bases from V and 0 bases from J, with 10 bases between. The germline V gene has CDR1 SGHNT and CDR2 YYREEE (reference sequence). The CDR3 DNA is TGTGCCAGCAGCCCCGACGGATTGAACACTGAAGCTTTCTTT. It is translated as CASSPDGLNTEAFF.

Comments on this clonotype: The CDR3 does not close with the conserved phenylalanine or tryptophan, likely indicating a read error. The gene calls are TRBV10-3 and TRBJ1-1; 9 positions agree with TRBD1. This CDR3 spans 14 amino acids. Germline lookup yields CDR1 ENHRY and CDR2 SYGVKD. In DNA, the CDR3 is TGTGCCATTAGGAAGGACAGGGGTTATACTGAGGCTTTCTAT. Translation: CAIRKDRGYTEAFY.

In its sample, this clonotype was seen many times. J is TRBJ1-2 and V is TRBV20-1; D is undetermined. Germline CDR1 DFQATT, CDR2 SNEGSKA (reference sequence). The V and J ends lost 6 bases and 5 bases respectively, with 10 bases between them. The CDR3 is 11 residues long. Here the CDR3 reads CSAPDGYGYTF. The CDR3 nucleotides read TGCAGTGCACCTGACGGGTATGGCTACACCTTC.

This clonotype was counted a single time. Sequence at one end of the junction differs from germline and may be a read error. The CDR3 loop reads CVSSTRGVGGYTF. The CDR3 region has the DNA TGTGTCAGCAGTACCCGGGGAGTAGGTGGCTACACCTTC. The rearrangement joins TRBV28 to TRBJ1-2; D unresolved. Germline lookup yields CDR1 MDHEN and CDR2 SYDVKM. This CDR3 has 13 amino acids.

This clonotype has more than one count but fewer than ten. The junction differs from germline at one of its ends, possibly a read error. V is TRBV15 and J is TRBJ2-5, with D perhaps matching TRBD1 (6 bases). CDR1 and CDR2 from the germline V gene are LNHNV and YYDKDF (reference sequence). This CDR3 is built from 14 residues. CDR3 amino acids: CATSRDRQGETQYF. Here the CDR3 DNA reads TGCGCCACCAGCAGAGATAGGCAGGGGGAGACCCAGTACTTC. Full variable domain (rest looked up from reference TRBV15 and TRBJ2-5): DAMVIQNPRYQVTQFGKPVTLSCSQTLNHNVMYWYQQKSSQAPKLLFHYYDKDFNNEADTPDNFQSRRPNTSFCFLDIRSPGLGDTAMYLCATSRDRQGETQYFGPGTRLLVL.

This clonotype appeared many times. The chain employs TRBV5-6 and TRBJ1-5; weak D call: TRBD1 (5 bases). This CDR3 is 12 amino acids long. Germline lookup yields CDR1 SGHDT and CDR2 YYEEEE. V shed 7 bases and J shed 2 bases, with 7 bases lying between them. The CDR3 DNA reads TGTGCCAGCCGCAGGGGCAATCAGCCCCAGCATTTT. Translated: CASRRGNQPQHF.

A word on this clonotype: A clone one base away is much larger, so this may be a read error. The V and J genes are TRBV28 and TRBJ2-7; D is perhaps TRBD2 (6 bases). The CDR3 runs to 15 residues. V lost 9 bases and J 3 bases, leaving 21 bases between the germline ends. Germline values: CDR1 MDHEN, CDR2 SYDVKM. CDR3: CARRPAVAGHYEQYF. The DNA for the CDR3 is TGTGCCAGAAGGCCCGCCGTCGCGGGGCACTACGAGCAGTACTTC.

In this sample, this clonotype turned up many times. The CDR3 is CAIRAGQETQYF. The CDR3 nucleotides are TGTGCCATCAGGGCAGGTCAAGAGACCCAGTACTTC. The gene calls are TRBV10-3 and TRBJ2-5; D is ambiguous. V was clipped by 6 bases and J by 2 bases, with 7 bases between them. Per the germline V gene, CDR1 is ENHRY and CDR2 is SYGVKD. The CDR3 is 12 amino acids.